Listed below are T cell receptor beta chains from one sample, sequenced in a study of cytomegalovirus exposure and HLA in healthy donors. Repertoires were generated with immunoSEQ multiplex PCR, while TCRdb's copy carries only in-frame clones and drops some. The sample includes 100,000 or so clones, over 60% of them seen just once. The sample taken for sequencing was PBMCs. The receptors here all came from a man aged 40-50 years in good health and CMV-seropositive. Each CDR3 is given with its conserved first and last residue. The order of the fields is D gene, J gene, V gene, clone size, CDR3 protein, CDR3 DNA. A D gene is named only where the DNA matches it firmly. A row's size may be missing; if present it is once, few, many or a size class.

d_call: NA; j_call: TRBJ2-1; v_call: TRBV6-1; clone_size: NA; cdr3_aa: CASSEAREQFF; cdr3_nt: TGTGCCAGCAGTGAAGCGCGGGAGCAGTTCTTC
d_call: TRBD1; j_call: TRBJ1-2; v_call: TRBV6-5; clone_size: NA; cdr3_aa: CASRPTGGDYGYTF; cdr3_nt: TGTGCCAGCAGGCCCACAGGGGGGGACTATGGCTACACCTTC
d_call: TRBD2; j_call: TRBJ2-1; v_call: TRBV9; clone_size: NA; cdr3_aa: CASSVDLAGVDEQFF; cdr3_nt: TGTGCCAGCAGTGTAGATCTAGCGGGAGTGGATGAGCAGTTCTTC
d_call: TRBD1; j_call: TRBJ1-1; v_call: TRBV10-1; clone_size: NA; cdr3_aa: CASSDSGTGGFEAFF; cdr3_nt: TGCGCCAGCAGTGACTCCGGGACAGGGGGGTTTGAAGCTTTCTTT
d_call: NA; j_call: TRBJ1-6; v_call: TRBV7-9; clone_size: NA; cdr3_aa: CASSKGLGNSPLHF; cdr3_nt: TGTGCCAGCAGCAAGGGGCTTGGGAATTCACCCCTCCACTTT
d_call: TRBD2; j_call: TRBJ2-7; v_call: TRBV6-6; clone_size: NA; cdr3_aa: CASSGTSGRAGFGQYF; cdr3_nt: TGTGCCAGCAGTGGGACTAGCGGGAGGGCTGGATTCGGGCAGTACTTC
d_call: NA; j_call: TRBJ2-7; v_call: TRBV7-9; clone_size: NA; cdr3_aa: CASSLVVGGEQYF; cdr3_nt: TGTGCCAGCAGCTTAGTGGTAGGAGGCGAGCAGTACTTC
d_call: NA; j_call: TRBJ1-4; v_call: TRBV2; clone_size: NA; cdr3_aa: CASRGEAYEKLFF; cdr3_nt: TGTGCCAGCAGAGGGGAGGCTTATGAAAAACTGTTTTTT
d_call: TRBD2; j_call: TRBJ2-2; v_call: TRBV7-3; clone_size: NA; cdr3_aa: CASRPGLAGTAGELFF; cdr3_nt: TGTGCCAGCAGACCGGGACTAGCGGGAACGGCCGGGGAGCTGTTTTTT
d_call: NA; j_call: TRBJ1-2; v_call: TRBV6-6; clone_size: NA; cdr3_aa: CASVTGSYGYTF; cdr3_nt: TGTGCCAGCGTGACAGGCAGTTATGGCTACACCTTC
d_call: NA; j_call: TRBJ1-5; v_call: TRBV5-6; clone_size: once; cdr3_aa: CASSKMRTKGLQPQHF; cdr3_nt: TGTGCCAGCAGCAAAATGAGGACTAAGGGGTTACAGCCCCAGCATTTT
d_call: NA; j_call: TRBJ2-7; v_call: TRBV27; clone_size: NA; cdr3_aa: CASSSRGLSYEQYF; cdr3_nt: TGTGCCAGCAGTTCCCGCGGACTCAGCTACGAGCAGTACTTC
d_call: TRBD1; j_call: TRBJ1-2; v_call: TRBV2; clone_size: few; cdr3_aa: CASRRQGTYGYTF; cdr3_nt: TGTGCCAGCAGAAGACAGGGAACCTATGGCTACACCTTC
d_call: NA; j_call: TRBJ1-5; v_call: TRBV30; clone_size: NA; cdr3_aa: CAWSSGGRNQPQHF; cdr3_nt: TGTGCCTGGAGCTCCGGAGGTAGAAACCAGCCCCAGCATTTT
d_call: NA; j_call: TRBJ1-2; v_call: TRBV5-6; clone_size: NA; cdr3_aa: CASSLARDRGYTF; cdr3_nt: TGTGCCAGCAGCTTGGCGAGGGATCGGGGCTACACCTTC
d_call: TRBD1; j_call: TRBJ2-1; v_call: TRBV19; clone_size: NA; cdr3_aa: CASSDGQVYNEQFF; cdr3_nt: TGTGCCAGTAGTGATGGACAGGTGTACAATGAGCAGTTCTTC
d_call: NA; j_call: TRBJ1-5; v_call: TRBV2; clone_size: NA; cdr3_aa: CASSPGAPGDQPQHF; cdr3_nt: TGTGCCAGCAGTCCCGGGGCCCCGGGGGATCAGCCCCAGCATTTT
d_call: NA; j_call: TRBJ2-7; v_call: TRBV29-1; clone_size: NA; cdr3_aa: CSARVGGYEQYF; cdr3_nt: TGCAGCGCCAGGGTGGGGGGCTACGAGCAGTACTTC
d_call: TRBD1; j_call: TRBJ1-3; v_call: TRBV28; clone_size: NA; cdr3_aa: CASSLIGGDRVSTPSGNTIYF; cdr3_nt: TGTGCCAGCAGTTTAATCGGAGGGGACAGGGTTTCGACCCCCTCTGGAAACACCATATATTTT
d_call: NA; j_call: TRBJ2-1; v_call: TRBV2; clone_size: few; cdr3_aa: CASRQGGNNEQFF; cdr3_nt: TGTGCCAGCAGACAGGGAGGGAACAATGAGCAGTTCTTC
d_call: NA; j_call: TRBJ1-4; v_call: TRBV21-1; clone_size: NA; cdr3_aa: CASSKVEGKLFF; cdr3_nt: TGTGCCAGCAGCAAAGTTGAGGGCAAACTGTTTTTT
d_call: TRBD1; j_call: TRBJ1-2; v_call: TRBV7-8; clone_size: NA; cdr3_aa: CASSPTGGLFYGYTF; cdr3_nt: TGTGCCAGCAGCCCGACAGGGGGCCTCTTCTATGGCTACACCTTC
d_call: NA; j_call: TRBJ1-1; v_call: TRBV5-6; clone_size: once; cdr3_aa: CASSRARGTEAFF; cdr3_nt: TGTGCCAGCAGCCGGGCCCGGGGCACTGAAGCTTTCTTT
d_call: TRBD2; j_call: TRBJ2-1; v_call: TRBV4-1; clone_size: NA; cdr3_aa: CASSQDRGGPAEQFF; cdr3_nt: TGCGCCAGCAGCCAAGATCGGGGGGGGCCGGCTGAGCAGTTCTTC
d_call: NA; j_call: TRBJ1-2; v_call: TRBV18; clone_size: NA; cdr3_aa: CASSRGVNYGYTF; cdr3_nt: TGTGCCAGCTCACGGGGAGTTAACTATGGCTACACCTTC
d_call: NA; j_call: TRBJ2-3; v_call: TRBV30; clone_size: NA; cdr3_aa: CAWRGDRLSTDTQYF; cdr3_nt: TGTGCCTGGAGGGGAGACAGGCTAAGCACAGATACGCAGTATTTT